A single sample gave rise to the 27 T cell receptor beta chains below, sequenced in a study of T cell changes during pregnancy in multiple sclerosis. Measured with immunoSEQ multiplex PCR; TCRdb has only the in-frame clones, and not every one. The repertoire has about 12,000 clones, 70% to 90% of them found once; the top ten carry about 8%. Sequenced material: CD8+ T cells from peripheral blood mononuclear cells, taken in the second trimester of pregnancy. The receptors originated from a female donor in good health, enrolled as a control in a pregnancy study.

This rearrangement joins TRBV9 to TRBJ2-5; D call uncertain. The ends were cut back, 0 bases at V and 2 bases at J, with 11 bases in the middle. CDR3 length: 15 residues. Germline V CDR1 and CDR2: SGDLS, YYNGEE. As DNA, the CDR3 is TGTGCCAGCAGCGTAGTTGGCGGCAAACAAGAGACCCAGTACTTC. The encoded protein is CASSVVGGKQETQYF.

J is TRBJ2-2 and V is TRBV5-1; maybe TRBD2 (5 bases). V was clipped by 3 bases and J by 4 bases, with 10 bases between them. There are 14 residues in the CDR3. The germline V gene has CDR1 SGHRS and CDR2 YFSETQ. CDR3 amino acids: CASSSVEGTGELFF. In DNA, the CDR3 is TGCGCCAGCAGCTCCGTCGAGGGCACCGGGGAGCTGTTTTTT.

The chain employs TRBV5-6 and TRBJ2-7; TRBD2 aligns across 10 bases. V trimming: 1 base; J trimming: 3 bases; junction bases outside the gene matches: 1. This CDR3 region has 14 residues. Germline loops: CDR1 SGHDT, CDR2 YYEEEE. CDR3 nucleotides: TGTGCCAGCAGCTTGCTAGCGGGAGTCTACGAGCAGTACTTC. It encodes CASSLLAGVYEQYF.

V usage is TRBV4-1 and J usage is TRBJ2-2, with 11 bases matching TRBD2. The CDR3 spans 18 residues. Trimming cost V 4 bases and J 3 bases; bases outside gene matches: 10. Germline CDR1 MGHRA, CDR2 YSYEKL. Here the CDR3 reads CASSRGPSGGSDTGELFF. In DNA form, the CDR3 reads TGCGCCAGCAGCCGCGGGCCTAGCGGGGGGTCGGACACCGGGGAGCTGTTTTTT.

This chain connects TRBV7-3 to TRBJ2-2; the D gene is possibly TRBD1 (5 bases). Trimming removed 5 bases from V and 0 bases from J, with 7 bases in between. The CDR3 extends over 14 amino acids. The germline gives CDR1 SGHTA, CDR2 FQGTGA. CDR3 loop: CASSPGTNTGELFF. The CDR3 coding sequence is TGTGCCAGCAGCCCAGGGACGAACACCGGGGAGCTGTTTTTT.

V usage is TRBV6-5 and J usage is TRBJ2-7; 10 bases agree with TRBD1. The CDR3 runs to 14 residues. Looked up from germline, CDR1 is MNHEY and CDR2 is SVGAGI. With V trimmed by 6 bases and J by 5 bases, 7 bases remained unmatched. The CDR3 loop is CASSPGTGADEQYF. CDR3 in DNA: TGTGCCAGCAGCCCCGGGACAGGGGCAGACGAGCAGTACTTC.

The CDR3 loop is CASGGTSAVFEQYF. The DNA for the CDR3 is TGTGCCAGCGGGGGGACTAGCGCTGTTTTTGAGCAGTACTTC. V and J are TRBV6-1 and TRBJ2-7, with 10 bases identical to TRBD2. CDR3 length: 14 residues. In germline, CDR1 is MNHNS, CDR2 SASEGT. V lost 8 bases to trimming and J lost 7 bases; unmatched junction nucleotides: 11.

This clone was detected only a few times. The chain links TRBV19 to TRBJ2-1; perhaps TRBD2 as D (5 bases). CDR1 is LNHDA, CDR2 SQIVND, per germline (reference sequence). The length of the CDR3 is 16 residues. Trimming shortened V by 1 base and J by 0 bases, and 10 bases separated the two germline ends. The CDR3 DNA reads as TGTGCCAGTAGTATAGTTGGAGGAGGCTCCTACAATGAGCAGTTCTTC. Amino acid sequence: CASSIVGGGSYNEQFF.

V usage is TRBV4-3 and J usage is TRBJ2-6; unclear D gene. Trimming took 0 bases from V and 4 from J, leaving 13 bases between them. Germline V gene lookup returns CDR1 LGHNA and CDR2 YSLEER. The CDR3 extends over 17 amino acids. The CDR3 nucleotides read TGCGCCAGCAGCCAAGATAGCACCCTTACCGGGGCCAACGTCCTGACTTTC. Its protein is CASSQDSTLTGANVLTF.

The chain links TRBV15 to TRBJ2-1; 8 positions match TRBD2. With 8 bases clipped from V and 1 base from J, the junction kept 7 bases outside the gene matches. Germline-derived CDR1 and CDR2 are LNHNV and YYDKDF (reference sequence). The CDR3 consists of 15 residues. DNA for the CDR3: TGTGCCACCGAGAGCGGGAGTGGATCCTACAATGAGCAGTTCTTC. It codes for CATESGSGSYNEQFF.

This chain uses TRBV7-9 with TRBJ1-1; 7 bases are a match to TRBD1. The J segment lost 9 bases and the V segment lost 3 bases, leaving 4 bases of the junction unmatched. In germline, CDR1 is SEHNR, CDR2 FQNEAQ (reference sequence). The CDR3 has 12 amino acids. The CDR3 sequence is CASSLTGTKAFF. CDR3 DNA: TGTGCCAGCAGCTTGACAGGGACGAAAGCTTTCTTT.

This chain links TRBV27 with TRBJ2-7; weak D call: TRBD2 (6 bases). CDR3 length: 15 residues. With 5 bases removed from V and 2 bases from J, the gap between germline ends came to 16 bases. Germline V gives CDR1 MNHEY, CDR2 SMNVEV (reference sequence). The CDR3 reads CASSRRREYPYEQYF. As DNA, the CDR3 is TGTGCCAGCAGTCGACGCCGGGAGTATCCCTACGAGCAGTACTTC.

The chain employs TRBV7-4 and TRBJ2-5, with D tentatively TRBD1 (6 bases). Trimming stripped 5 bases from V and 4 bases from J, with 17 bases between. The CDR3 is 15 amino acids. In germline, CDR1 is SGHVT, CDR2 SQSDAQ. The CDR3 DNA is TGTGCCAGCAGCCCCCCAGTAGAAGGGGGAGAGACCCAGTACTTC. Translating gives CASSPPVEGGETQYF.

J is TRBJ2-7 and V is TRBV7-9, with D possibly matching TRBD1 (6 bases). Germline CDR1 and CDR2: SEHNR and FQNEAQ (reference sequence). The CDR3 has 14 residues. V lost 5 bases and J 4 bases, leaving 15 bases between the germline ends. CDR3 sequence (DNA): TGTGCCAGCAGCCCGGGGACATCCCGATACGAGCAGTACTTC. This gives the protein CASSPGTSRYEQYF.

The rearrangement uses TRBV5-1 and TRBJ2-2, with TRBD1 matching 8 bases. After removal of 3 bases from V and 3 bases from J, the junction contained 4 bases not matched to a gene. CDR1 and CDR2 from the germline V gene are SGHRS and YFSETQ. This CDR3 comprises 15 residues. The CDR3 region has the DNA TGCGCCAGCAGCTCCGGGACAGGATACACCGGGGAGCTGTTTTTT. Residues: CASSSGTGYTGELFF.

The chain links TRBV9 to TRBJ2-3, with TRBD2 matching over 14 bases. Germline trimming cut 3 bases from V and 0 bases from J; bases unmatched to any gene: 6. CDR3 length: 18 residues. Germline assignment: CDR1 SGDLS and CDR2 YYNGEE. The CDR3 DNA follows: TGTGCCAGCAGCGGACTAGCGGGGGGGTGGGGGAGCACAGATACGCAGTATTTT. Translated, it gives CASSGLAGGWGSTDTQYF.

This clone was observed a single time. The chain links TRBV28 to TRBJ1-5; D is perhaps TRBD1 (5 bases). There are 16 residues in the CDR3. The V end was cut by 6 bases, the J end by 10 bases, with 25 bases between. Germline CDR1 and CDR2: MDHEN and SYDVKM. CDR3 in amino acids: CASSSSYAGVVEPQHF. The CDR3 DNA reads TGTGCCAGCAGCTCTAGCTATGCGGGGGTCGTAGAACCCCAGCATTTT.

The genes are TRBV4-2 and TRBJ1-4, with 7 bases that match TRBD1. J gave up 0 bases and V 4 bases, and 2 bases lay outside the gene matches. The CDR3 runs 15 residues. CDR1 LGHNA and CDR2 YNFKEQ come from the germline V gene. The CDR3 loop reads CASSLGTATNEKLFF. In DNA, the CDR3 is TGTGCCAGCAGCCTAGGGACAGCAACTAATGAAAAACTGTTTTTT.

The rearrangement joins TRBV6-5 to TRBJ2-7; 8 bases are a match to TRBD1. This CDR3 comprises 15 residues. V was pared by 3 bases and J by 7 bases, with 11 bases of the junction left unmatched. The V gene's germline CDR1 is MNHEY and CDR2 SVGAGI. The CDR3 DNA reads TGTGCCAGCAGTTATGTCCGGACAGGGTTTAAGGAGCAGTACTTC. Its protein product is CASSYVRTGFKEQYF.

J is TRBJ2-7 and V is TRBV7-9, with a weak D call TRBD1 (6 bases). The CDR3 has 15 amino acids. V lost 0 bases and J lost 5, with 14 bases in between. The germline V gene encodes CDR1 SEHNR and CDR2 FQNEAQ (reference sequence). The CDR3 sequence: CASSLAEQGFDEQYF. DNA of the CDR3: TGTGCCAGCAGCTTAGCCGAACAGGGTTTTGACGAGCAGTACTTC.

The genes are TRBV7-8 and TRBJ2-7; a possible D gene is TRBD2 (6 bases). This CDR3 has 17 residues. Germline-derived CDR1 and CDR2 are SGHVS and FQNEAQ. Deletions cut 3 bases from V and 1 base from J, with 19 bases between. The CDR3 DNA reads TGTGCCAGCAGCTTCGCTACCGCCCAGGGAGGATCCTACGAGCAGTACTTC. Its translation is CASSFATAQGGSYEQYF.

The chain is built from TRBV7-9 and TRBJ1-1; D is undetermined. Germline CDR1 SEHNR, CDR2 FQNEAQ (reference sequence). Trimming shortened V by 5 bases and J by 3 bases, and 13 bases separated the two germline ends. The CDR3 runs 14 residues. This CDR3 reads CASSPLDGYTEAFF. The CDR3 region has the DNA TGTGCCAGCAGCCCCCTCGACGGGTACACTGAAGCTTTCTTT.

The CDR3 protein is CASSLYGGESTDTQYF. The CDR3 nucleotides read TGTGCCAGCAGTTTATACGGGGGGGAAAGCACAGATACGCAGTATTTT. The chain joins TRBV27 to TRBJ2-3; TRBD2 matches 8 bases. The CDR3 length is 16 residues. With V trimmed by 1 base and J by 0 bases, 3 bases remained unmatched. Germline CDR1 and CDR2: MNHEY and SMNVEV (reference sequence).

This chain joins TRBV9 and TRBJ1-2; maybe TRBD1 (6 bases). Per the germline V gene, CDR1 is SGDLS and CDR2 is YYNGEE. This CDR3 region has 15 residues. Trimming took off 3 bases at V and 5 bases at J, with 17 bases between the two ends. CDR3 DNA sequence: TGTGCCAGCAGCGATCGCCCTGTGGGGGCTTATGGCTACACCTTC. Protein sequence: CASSDRPVGAYGYTF.

The count of this clone is one. V gene TRBV6-1 combines with J gene TRBJ2-7; TRBD1 matches at 10 bases. The CDR3 length is 15 residues. The germline gives CDR1 MNHNS, CDR2 SASEGT. The trim removed 3 bases at V and 1 base at J, leaving 3 bases unmatched. The CDR3 reads CASSDGTGESYEQYF. The CDR3 region has the DNA TGTGCCAGCAGTGACGGGACAGGGGAGTCCTACGAGCAGTACTTC.

This clone was observed a few times. The chain combines TRBV6-1 with TRBJ2-1; 9 bases agree with TRBD2. V lost 4 bases to trimming and J lost 8 bases; unmatched junction nucleotides: 15. This CDR3 has 17 amino acids. Germline lookup yields CDR1 MNHNS and CDR2 SASEGT. The CDR3 loop is CASSAIAGGGARDEQFF. The CDR3, as DNA: TGTGCCAGCAGTGCCATCGCGGGCGGGGGGGCGCGGGATGAGCAGTTCTTC.

The genes are TRBV14 and TRBJ2-7; TRBD2 agrees at 7 bases. Germline loops: CDR1 SGHDN, CDR2 FVKESK. The junction had 5 bases not matched to a gene; V was cut back by 1 base and J by 5 bases. The length of the CDR3 is 14 residues. The CDR3 protein is CASSQVGAGDEQYF. The CDR3 coding sequence is TGTGCCAGCAGCCAAGTTGGTGCGGGAGACGAGCAGTACTTC.